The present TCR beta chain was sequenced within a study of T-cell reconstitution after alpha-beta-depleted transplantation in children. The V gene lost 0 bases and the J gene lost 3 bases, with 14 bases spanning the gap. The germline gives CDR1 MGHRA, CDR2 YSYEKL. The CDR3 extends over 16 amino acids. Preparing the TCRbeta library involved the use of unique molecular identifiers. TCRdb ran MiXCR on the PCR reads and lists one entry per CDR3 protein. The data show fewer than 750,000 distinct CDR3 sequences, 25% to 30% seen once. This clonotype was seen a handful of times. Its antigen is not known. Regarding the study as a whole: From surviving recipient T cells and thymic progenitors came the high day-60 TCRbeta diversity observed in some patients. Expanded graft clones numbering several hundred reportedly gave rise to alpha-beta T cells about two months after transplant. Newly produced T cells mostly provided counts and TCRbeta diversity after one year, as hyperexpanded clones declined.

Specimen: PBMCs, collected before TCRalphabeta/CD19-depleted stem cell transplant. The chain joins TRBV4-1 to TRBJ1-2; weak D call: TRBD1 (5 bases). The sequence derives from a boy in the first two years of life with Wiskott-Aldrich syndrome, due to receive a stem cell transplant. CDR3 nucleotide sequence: TGCGCCAGCAGCCAAGATCCAGTGGGGGGACACTATGGCTACACCTTC. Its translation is CASSQDPVGGHYGYTF.